A selection of T cell receptor beta chains follows, all from one sample in a study of siplizumab effects on memory and regulatory T cells. This table comes from immunoSEQ multiplex PCR, and its TCRdb copy is limited to in-frame clones, with some not included. The sample yields fewer than 120,000 clones, approximately 92% seen once. Sequenced material: CD4+ T cells sorted from blood. Receptor source: a human donor in good health. Both conserved end residues are part of each CDR3. Each record gives: J gene, CDR3 length, V gene, D gene, clone size, CDR3 DNA, CDR3 protein. D genes are given only for firm matches. Clone size is stated in some rows and not others, as once, few, many or a class when expanded.

TRBJ2-7,15,TRBV30,TRBD2,-,TGTGCCTGGAGTGTAGGACTAGCGCAATTCTACGAGCAGTACTTC,CAWSVGLAQFYEQYF
TRBJ1-1,12,TRBV2,-,-,TGTGCCAGCAGTGAAGCAAGGGGGAGAGCTTTCTTT,CASSEARGRAFF
TRBJ2-1,18,TRBV11-2,TRBD2,once,TGTGCCAGCAGCTTAGAGGGCCTAGCGGGAGGTCGCGACAATGAGCAGTTCTTC,CASSLEGLAGGRDNEQFF
TRBJ2-5,15,TRBV7-6,-,-,TGTGCCAGCAGCCCTGCTCGGGGGAACGAAGAGACCCAGTACTTC,CASSPARGNEETQYF
TRBJ2-3,16,TRBV7-9,-,-,TGTGCCAGCAGCTTAGGGGACTGGGGAGTTACGGATACGCAGTATTTT,CASSLGDWGVTDTQYF
TRBJ2-3,16,TRBV5-1,-,-,TGCGCCAGCAGCTTATTGGAGGGACCTCCGGCAGATACGCAGTATTTT,CASSLLEGPPADTQYF
TRBJ1-2,11,TRBV25-1,-,-,TGTGCCAGCAGTCTGAACTATGGCTACACCTTC,CASSLNYGYTF
TRBJ2-1,16,TRBV9,TRBD2,-,TGTGCCAGCAGCGTAGCGCGTCTAGCGGTCGAAGGTGAGCAGTTCTTC,CASSVARLAVEGEQFF
TRBJ1-2,15,TRBV5-4,-,-,TGTGCCAGCAGCTCCCCGGGACCTTCGACCTATGGCTACACCTTC,CASSSPGPSTYGYTF
TRBJ1-4,14,TRBV19,-,few,TGTGCCAGCGCCCCAAGACAGGTTTTTGAAAAACTGTTTTTT,CASAPRQVFEKLFF
TRBJ1-2,16,TRBV18,-,-,TGTGCCAGCTCACCACCGGGGGTGGACGGCACCGATGGCTACACCTTC,CASSPPGVDGTDGYTF
TRBJ1-2,14,TRBV6-1,-,-,TGTGCCAGCATTCTGACGGACCTCTTCTATGGCTACACCTTC,CASILTDLFYGYTF
TRBJ2-7,14,TRBV29-1,TRBD2,-,TGCAGCGTCGCCCTAGCGGGAAGACCCTACGAGCAGTACTTC,CSVALAGRPYEQYF
TRBJ2-1,16,TRBV6-6,-,-,TGTGCCAGCAGCTCCCCGGGGGCTAGCGCAAACAATGAGCAGTTCTTC,CASSSPGASANNEQFF
TRBJ2-5,15,TRBV5-1,TRBD2,-,TGCGCCAGCAGCTTGACTAGCGGGATGCGAGAGACCCAGTACTTC,CASSLTSGMRETQYF
TRBJ2-1,11,TRBV2,-,-,TGTGCCAGCAGGGTCCACAATGAGCAGTTCTTC,CASRVHNEQFF